Each of the 27 T cell receptor beta chains below was sequenced from the same sample in a study of cytomegalovirus exposure and HLA in healthy donors. The PCR contained 60 Vbeta and 13 Jbeta primers. Assay used: immunoSEQ multiplex PCR; TCRdb lists only in-frame clones, some missing. The table records approximately 99,000 clones, 81% of them present only once. The sample taken for sequencing was PBMCs. These TCRs come from a man in his forties in good health and CMV-seropositive.

The V gene is TRBV5-6, the J gene TRBJ2-5, with 12 bases aligning to TRBD2. The CDR3 consists of 15 residues. CDR1 and CDR2 (germline): SGHDT, YYEEEE. The J segment lost 5 bases and the V segment lost 4 bases, leaving 6 bases of the junction unmatched. The CDR3 is CASSRRTSGMETQYF. CDR3 sequence (DNA): TGTGCCAGCAGCCGGAGGACTAGCGGGATGGAGACCCAGTACTTC.

The chain has TRBV21-1 and TRBJ2-3; TRBD2 is taken as the D call from the table, unchecked against the DNA. TRBV21-1 is recorded as a pseudogene. The CDR3 is 17 residues long. The CDR3 sequence: CASSKDRAGKSTDTQYF. Written as DNA, the CDR3 is TGTGCCAGCAGCAAAGATCGCGCCGGTAAGAGCACAGATACGCAGTATTTT.

V is TRBV7-8 and J is TRBJ2-7, with D perhaps matching TRBD1 (6 bases). This CDR3 comprises 17 residues. The germline CDR1 and CDR2 sequences are SGHVS and FQNEAQ. V was shortened by 1 base and J by 1 base, with 17 bases between the two germline ends. CDR3 nucleotides: TGTGCCAGCAGCTTAGAAACCGGGACAATCGGATCCTACGAGCAGTACTTC. This encodes CASSLETGTIGSYEQYF. The complete variable domain, with remaining parts taken from reference TRBV7-8 and TRBJ2-7, reads GAGVSQSPRYKVAKRGQDVALRCDPISGHVSLFWYQQALGQGPEFLTYFQNEAQLDKSGLPSDRFFAERPEGSVSTLKIQRTQQEDSAVYLCASSLETGTIGSYEQYFGPGTRLTVT.

As DNA, the CDR3 is TGTGCCAGCAGCTCGGGGGGGGCATTTGGGTACGAGCAGTACTTC. Translation: CASSSGGAFGYEQYF. The chain links TRBV6-5 to TRBJ2-7, with 8 bases fitting TRBD2. Germline loops: CDR1 MNHEY, CDR2 SVGAGI. J gave up 4 bases and V 6 bases, and 11 bases lay outside the gene matches. This CDR3 is 15 amino acids long.

This rearrangement joins TRBV6-5 to TRBJ1-5, with unresolved D. The CDR3 is made up of 13 amino acids. The germline gives CDR1 MNHEY, CDR2 SVGAGI. Trimming took 5 bases from V and 3 from J, leaving 8 bases between them. The CDR3 loop is CASSRRPNQPQHF. CDR3 bases: TGTGCCAGCAGTCGGCGGCCCAATCAGCCCCAGCATTTT.

The gene calls are TRBV2 and TRBJ1-5, with 11 bases lining up with TRBD1. CDR1 and CDR2 from the germline V gene are SNHLY and FYNNEI. Trimming took 6 bases from V and 1 from J; bases not matched to a gene: 2. The CDR3 extends over 15 amino acids. The CDR3 sequence is CASRGQGVSNQPQHF. The CDR3 DNA reads as TGTGCCAGCAGGGGACAGGGGGTAAGCAATCAGCCCCAGCATTTT.

The CDR3 DNA reads TGTGCCAGCAGCCTAGGGGCAAGTGCTAGCACAGATACGCAGTATTTT. Amino acid sequence: CASSLGASASTDTQYF. V and J are TRBV7-9 and TRBJ2-3, with a tentative D call TRBD1 (5 bases). With 5 bases removed from V and 0 bases from J, the gap between germline ends came to 15 bases. The CDR3 runs to 16 residues. Looked up from germline, CDR1 is SEHNR and CDR2 is FQNEAQ (reference sequence).

The table lists this clone with a count of one. V usage is TRBV27 and J usage is TRBJ2-7; the match to TRBD2 covers 7 bases. V was pared by 3 bases and J by 0 bases, with 2 bases of the junction left unmatched. The CDR3 has 14 residues. Germline V CDR1 and CDR2: MNHEY, SMNVEV (reference sequence). CDR3 sequence: CASSFTSASYEQYF. In DNA, the CDR3 is TGTGCCAGCAGTTTCACTAGCGCCTCCTACGAGCAGTACTTC.

The chain employs TRBV7-8 and TRBJ2-5; tentative D call: TRBD2 (6 bases). Matching the DNA end better, TRBJ2-7 makes the J call doubtful. Germline V CDR1 and CDR2: SGHVS, FQNEAQ. The CDR3 is made up of 16 amino acids. CDR3 amino acids: CASSLVPMGGSYEQYF. The CDR3 DNA reads as TGTGCCAGCAGCTTAGTGCCGATGGGGGGTTCCTACGAGCAGTACTTC.

This clone was seen only once. The chain links TRBV18 to TRBJ1-3, with D possibly matching TRBD1 (6 bases). V was clipped by 4 bases and J by 1 base, with 11 bases between them. Germline V gene data show CDR1 as KGHSH and CDR2 as LQKENI. The CDR3 covers 15 residues. The CDR3, as DNA: TGTGCCAGCTCACGTGAGGACAGATCTGGAAACACCATATATTTT. It specifies CASSREDRSGNTIYF.

V gene TRBV30 combines with J gene TRBJ2-2; 7 nucleotides align to TRBD1. The CDR3 sequence is 19 residues long. Trimming removed 5 bases from V and 2 bases from J; junction bases left unmatched: 20. Germline CDR1 is GTSNPN and CDR2 is SVGIG (reference sequence). CDR3 residues: CAWGRRIHPRGNNTGELFF. CDR3 in DNA: TGTGCCTGGGGCCGCAGAATTCATCCCAGGGGGAATAACACCGGGGAGCTGTTTTTT. The complete variable domain, with remaining parts taken from reference TRBV30 and TRBJ2-2, reads SQTIHQWPATLVQPVGSPLSLECTVEGTSNPNLYWYRQAAGRGLQLLFYSVGIGQISSEVPQNLSASRPQDRQFILSSKKLLLSDSGFYLCAWGRRIHPRGNNTGELFFGEGSRLTVL.

The chain carries TRBV6-1 and TRBJ1-5; possible D gene TRBD1, 6 bases. The CDR3 totals 13 residues. CDR1 MNHNS and CDR2 SASEGT come from the germline V gene. Trimming left V 4 bases short and J 3 bases short, with 7 bases between. CDR3 in DNA: TGTGCCAGCAGTGGGACAGTCAATCAGCCCCAGCATTTT. This encodes CASSGTVNQPQHF.

The chain has TRBV21-1 and TRBJ2-1; the table calls TRBD1, which could not be checked here. TRBV21-1 is tagged as a pseudogene. The CDR3 is made up of 12 amino acids. The chain's CDR3 is CASSKAVDEQFF. The DNA of the CDR3 is TGTGCCAGCAGCAAGGCAGTCGATGAGCAGTTCTTC.

The chain employs TRBV5-4 and TRBJ1-3, with D uncertain. V lost 0 bases and J lost 0, with 10 bases in between. The CDR3 covers 16 residues. Germline values: CDR1 SGHNT, CDR2 YYREEE (reference sequence). The CDR3 DNA follows: TGTGCCAGCAGCTTGGTTGAGGCGACCTCTGGAAACACCATATATTTT. Translation: CASSLVEATSGNTIYF.

The chain links TRBV7-9 to TRBJ1-1, with TRBD1 as a possible D gene (6 bases). Per germline, CDR1 SEHNR and CDR2 FQNEAQ (reference sequence). CDR3 length equals 15 residues. The V end lost 2 bases, the J end lost 0 bases, and 10 bases lay between the germline ends. DNA for the CDR3: TGTGCCAGCAGCTTACCGACAGGCATGAACACTGAAGCTTTCTTT. The encoded protein is CASSLPTGMNTEAFF.

This clone was detected only once. The chain links TRBV11-2 to TRBJ2-5, with TRBD2 matching over 8 bases. This CDR3 is built from 15 residues. After removal of 5 bases from V and 7 bases from J, the junction contained 12 bases not matched to a gene. CDR1 is SGHAT, CDR2 FQNNGV, per germline. DNA of the CDR3: TGTGCCAGCAGCAGCCTCCGCGGGGGGCTAGGGACCCAGTACTTC. As protein: CASSSLRGGLGTQYF. The variable domain in full, completed from reference TRBV11-2 and TRBJ2-5, reads EAGVAQSPRYKIIEKRQSVAFWCNPISGHATLYWYQQILGQGPKLLIQFQNNGVVDDSQLPKDRFSAERLKGVDSTLKIQPAKLEDSAVYLCASSSLRGGLGTQYFGPGTRLLVL.

V gene TRBV7-9 combines with J gene TRBJ1-3; D may be TRBD1 (6 bases). The V end was cut by 5 bases, the J end by 0 bases, with 8 bases between. The CDR3 covers 14 residues. CDR1 SEHNR and CDR2 FQNEAQ come from the germline V gene (reference sequence). Written as DNA, the CDR3 is TGTGCCAGCAGCCAGGGGTACTCTGGAAACACCATATATTTT. Translation gives CASSQGYSGNTIYF.

This clone was detected once. This chain joins TRBV11-1 and TRBJ1-2, with no clear D. V was shortened by 3 bases and J by 8 bases, with 16 bases between the two germline ends. In germline, CDR1 is SGHAT, CDR2 FQDESV (reference sequence). This CDR3 contains 14 residues. The CDR3 is CASSFERTPGGYTF. The DNA of the CDR3 is TGTGCCAGCAGCTTTGAGCGGACCCCGGGAGGCTACACCTTC.

The DNA of the CDR3 is TGTGCCAGCAGTTTGTGGGGAAAGGGGACCTACGAGCAGTACTTC. As protein: CASSLWGKGTYEQYF. The V gene is TRBV28, the J gene TRBJ2-7; possible D gene TRBD1, 5 bases. The CDR3 consists of 15 residues. Trimming took off 3 bases at V and 2 bases at J, with 14 bases between the two ends. The V gene's germline CDR1 is MDHEN and CDR2 SYDVKM.

This clone has a handful of counts. V gene TRBV5-4 combines with J gene TRBJ1-3; 7 nucleotides match TRBD1. The junction had 6 bases not matched to a gene; V was cut back by 4 bases and J by 5 bases. The CDR3 sequence is 14 residues long. Germline V gene lookup returns CDR1 SGHNT and CDR2 YYREEE (reference sequence). In nucleotides, the CDR3 is TGTGCCAGCAGCAGAGGGACAGAGAGAAACACCATATATTTT. Translated: CASSRGTERNTIYF.

The chain combines TRBV19 with TRBJ2-1, with D possibly being TRBD1 (6 bases). Trimming took 9 bases from V and 4 from J, leaving 13 bases between them. The length of the CDR3 is 13 residues. Germline values: CDR1 LNHDA, CDR2 SQIVND (reference sequence). The DNA for the CDR3 is TGTGCCAGCGAGGACAGCAAATACAATGAGCAGTTCTTC. Its translation is CASEDSKYNEQFF.

The chain uses TRBV7-9 and TRBJ1-3; possible D gene TRBD1, 6 bases. Trimming shortened V by 0 bases and J by 0 bases, and 9 bases separated the two germline ends. Germline V gives CDR1 SEHNR, CDR2 FQNEAQ (reference sequence). This CDR3 comprises 16 residues. For the CDR3, the DNA is TGTGCCAGCAGCTTAGCGACAGGCTCCTCTGGAAACACCATATATTTT. Protein sequence: CASSLATGSSGNTIYF.

In its sample, this clone was seen a few times. This chain uses TRBV18 with TRBJ1-4, with unresolved D. The V end lost 6 bases, the J end lost 8 bases, and 13 bases lay between the germline ends. The CDR3 has 13 residues. The germline gives CDR1 KGHSH, CDR2 LQKENI. CDR3 region: CASSREVQEKLFF. Here the CDR3 DNA reads TGTGCCAGCTCTCGAGAGGTGCAGGAAAAACTGTTTTTT. Full variable domain (rest looked up from reference TRBV18 and TRBJ1-4): NAGVMQNPRHLVRRRGQEARLRCSPMKGHSHVYWYRQLPEEGLKFMVYLQKENIIDESGMPKERFSAEFPKEGPSILRIQQVVRGDSAAYFCASSREVQEKLFFGSGTQLSVL.

CDR3 protein: CAWSQGTGETQYF. The DNA for the CDR3 is TGTGCCTGGAGTCAGGGGACAGGGGAGACCCAGTACTTC. V gene TRBV30 combines with J gene TRBJ2-5; 9 positions agree with TRBD1. V gave up 2 bases and J gave up 5 bases; unmatched junction bases: 3. The CDR3 sequence is 13 residues long. Germline CDR1 GTSNPN, CDR2 SVGIG (reference sequence).

The chain uses TRBV9 and TRBJ1-2; the match to TRBD1 covers 10 bases. Germline loops: CDR1 SGDLS, CDR2 YYNGEE. The CDR3 length is 14 residues. With 0 bases clipped from V and 4 bases from J, the junction kept 0 bases outside the gene matches. CDR3 region: CASSVGTGGYGYTF. The DNA of the CDR3 is TGTGCCAGCAGCGTAGGGACAGGGGGCTATGGCTACACCTTC. The whole variable domain, filled in from reference TRBV9 and TRBJ1-2, reads DSGVTQTPKHLITATGQRVTLRCSPRSGDLSVYWYQQSLDQGLQFLIQYYNGEERAKGNILERFSAQQFPDLHSELNLSSLELGDSALYFCASSVGTGGYGYTFGSGTRLTVV.

This clone was observed a few times. In DNA, the CDR3 is TGTGCCAGCAGTCCTCCCGTCCAGGGACTAGCGGGAGATACGCAGTATTTT. It specifies CASSPPVQGLAGDTQYF. The V call is TRBV7-9, the J call TRBJ2-3; 12 bases fit TRBD2. The germline V gene has CDR1 SEHNR and CDR2 FQNEAQ (reference sequence). Trimming at V came to 6 bases and at J to 5 bases, leaving 12 bases not matched to a gene. The CDR3 totals 17 residues.

V usage is TRBV18 and J usage is TRBJ1-2; TRBD1 agrees at 11 bases. The V gene's germline CDR1 is KGHSH and CDR2 LQKENI. V shed 6 bases, J shed 7 bases, and the junction held 7 bases outside the gene matches. The length of the CDR3 is 14 residues. The CDR3 DNA reads as TGTGCCAGCTCGACCGGGACAGGGGGTATTGGCTACACCTTC. This codes for CASSTGTGGIGYTF.